This entry lists 22 T cell receptor beta chains sequenced from one sample in a study of CD8 T cells in ankylosing spondylitis (dated by TCRdb to 2016 to 2017). The method was 5' RACE. The data were produced on an Illumina HiSeq 2500. TCRdb trimmed public reads at Q25 via fastp, called clones via MiXCR and kept in-frame beta chains. Rows merge per CDR3 protein into single entries with the most common DNA and genes. Present in this sample are 240,000 or so distinct CDR3 sequences, around 9.2% of which were seen just once. The ten largest clones add up to approximately 6.3% of the sample. What was sequenced was blood, either unsorted or a sorted T cell fraction (not recorded which). All receptors come from a male donor with ankylosing spondylitis or in good health (not recorded which).

This clonotype was detected many times. The chain recombines TRBV6-2 or TRBV6-3 with TRBJ2-1, with D unresolved. V lost 4 bases to trimming and J lost 5 bases, with 9 bases between them. The CDR3 length is 13 residues. CDR1 MNHEY and CDR2 SVGEGT come from the germline V gene. CDR3 coding DNA: TGTGCCAGCAGTTCCGATAGAAACAATGAGCAGTTCTTC. Protein product: CASSSDRNNEQFF.

Ten or more counts support this clonotype. The V and J genes are TRBV15 and TRBJ2-5, with D perhaps matching TRBD1 or TRBD2 (6 bases each). This CDR3 contains 14 residues. Germline loops: CDR1 LNHNV, CDR2 YYDKDF (reference sequence). With 3 bases removed from V and 5 bases from J, the gap between germline ends came to 13 bases. The CDR3 DNA follows: TGTGCCACCAGCAGGGGAGGACAGCTGGAGACCCAGTACTTC. This gives the protein CATSRGGQLETQYF.

This clonotype has at least ten counts. The V and J genes are TRBV7-8 and TRBJ2-1, with D unresolved. This CDR3 is built from 11 residues. Deletions cut 1 base from V and 10 bases from J, with 5 bases between. Germline V gene data show CDR1 as SGHVS and CDR2 as FQNEAQ. The DNA for the CDR3 is TGTGCCAGCAGCTTAGACTTGGAGCAGTTCTTC. Protein sequence: CASSLDLEQFF.

This clonotype was detected many times. The rearrangement joins TRBV20-1 to TRBJ2-7; the D gene is possibly TRBD2 (6 bases). Trimming removed 1 base at V and 7 bases at J, with 20 bases between. From germline, CDR1 is DFQATT and CDR2 SNEGSKA (reference sequence). This CDR3 comprises 15 residues. CDR3 residues: CSARVEGRYLGEQYF. CDR3 DNA sequence: TGCAGTGCTAGAGTGGAGGGGCGATACTTAGGAGAGCAGTACTTC.

This clonotype was picked up many times. The genes are TRBV12-3 or TRBV12-4 and TRBJ1-5, with D unclear. The CDR3 runs 15 residues. Trimming took off 5 bases at V and 0 bases at J, with 11 bases between the two ends. CDR3 in DNA: TGTGCCAGCAGTGTACACTCTTCTAGCAATCAGCCCCAGCATTTT. This gives the protein CASSVHSSSNQPQHF.

This clonotype came up a few times. This chain connects TRBV30 to TRBJ2-7, with TRBD2 matching over 10 bases. CDR1 GTSNPN and CDR2 SVGIG come from the germline V gene (reference sequence). V shed 3 bases, J shed 1 base, and the junction held 3 bases outside the gene matches. There are 14 residues in the CDR3. The CDR3 protein is CAWSWTSGSYEQYF. The DNA for the CDR3 is TGTGCCTGGAGCTGGACTAGCGGTTCCTACGAGCAGTACTTC.

The chain couples TRBV25-1 to TRBJ2-7, with 7 bases identical to TRBD2. Germline V gives CDR1 MGHDK, CDR2 SYGVNS. This CDR3 is built from 14 residues. With V trimmed by 5 bases and J by 5 bases, 9 bases remained unmatched. CDR3 nucleotide sequence: TGTGCCAGCAGTTGGGGGGAGGGAGCGGACGAGCAGTACTTC. This codes for CASSWGEGADEQYF.

This clonotype was found once. The chain links TRBV7-8 to TRBJ1-1, with D possibly matching TRBD1 (5 bases). Between the trimmed V and J ends, which lost 4 bases and 4 bases, there was a span of 16 bases. CDR1 and CDR2 from the germline V gene are SGHVS and FQNEAQ. This CDR3 has 15 amino acids. In DNA form, the CDR3 reads TGTGCCAGCAGCTCTAACCCGGGGCCCGGCACTGAAGCTTTCTTT. This translates into CASSSNPGPGTEAFF.

There are a few counts of this clonotype. The chain couples TRBV6-2 or TRBV6-3 to TRBJ1-1; the D gene is possibly TRBD1 (6 bases). Germline CDR1 MNHEY, CDR2 SVGEGT. The CDR3 sequence is 14 residues long. The CDR3 here is CALKKGGASTEAFF. DNA of the CDR3: TGTGCTCTCAAGAAGGGGGGCGCGAGCACTGAAGCTTTCTTT.

Ten or more counts support this clonotype. V gene TRBV4-3 combines with J gene TRBJ2-2, with unresolved D. V lost 0 bases and J 6 bases, leaving 8 bases between the germline ends. Germline lookup yields CDR1 LGHNA and CDR2 YSLEER. CDR3 length: 14 residues. The CDR3 nucleotides are TGCGCCAGCAGCCAAGATTCCGGTCCCGGGGAGCTGTTTTTT. Translated, it gives CASSQDSGPGELFF.

This clonotype was seen many times. The chain is built from TRBV20-1 and TRBJ1-2, with no clear D. CDR1 is DFQATT and CDR2 is SNEGSKA in the germline V gene (reference sequence). Trimming removed 5 bases at V and 4 bases at J, with 11 bases between. The CDR3 sequence is 12 residues long. CDR3: CSAGDRVYGYTF. For the CDR3, the DNA is TGCAGTGCTGGGGATCGAGTCTATGGCTACACCTTC.

This clonotype showed up many times. The V call is TRBV7-2, the J call TRBJ2-2, with D maybe TRBD2 (6 bases). The CDR3 is 15 amino acids. Germline lookup yields CDR1 SGHTA and CDR2 FQGNSA. V lost 8 bases and J 0 bases, leaving 13 bases between the germline ends. In DNA, the CDR3 is TGTGCCAGCGTGCCGGGACTTTCGAACACCGGGGAGCTGTTTTTT. Its translation is CASVPGLSNTGELFF. The variable domain in full, completed from reference TRBV7-2 and TRBJ2-2, reads GAGVSQSPSNKVTEKGKDVELRCDPISGHTALYWYRQSLGQGLEFLIYFQGNSAPDKSGLPSDRFSAERTGGSVSTLTIQRTQQEDSAVYLCASVPGLSNTGELFFGEGSRLTVL.

This clonotype was picked up many times. The gene calls are TRBV6-5 and TRBJ1-5; D unresolved. CDR1 is MNHEY and CDR2 is SVGAGI in the germline V gene. This CDR3 has 14 residues. The ends were cut back, 0 bases at V and 9 bases at J, with 12 bases in the middle. DNA of the CDR3: TGTGCCAGCAGTTACTCGAGACCGGCTGGGCCCCAGCATTTT. It is translated as CASSYSRPAGPQHF.

This clonotype has at least ten counts. The chain has TRBV10-3 and TRBJ1-2; maybe TRBD1 (5 bases). This CDR3 has 14 amino acids. The V and J ends lost 4 bases and 4 bases respectively, with 13 bases between them. CDR1 and CDR2 (germline): ENHRY, SYGVKD. The CDR3 loop reads CAISGSQQVYGYTF. The CDR3 region has the DNA TGTGCCATCAGTGGGTCGCAACAGGTCTATGGCTACACCTTC.

This clonotype occurred a few times. V usage is TRBV5-1 and J usage is TRBJ2-5; 7 bases line up with TRBD1. The germline gives CDR1 SGHRS, CDR2 YFSETQ. This CDR3 is built from 16 residues. The V gene end was trimmed by 0 bases and the J gene end by 0 bases; junction bases not matched to a gene: 5. The CDR3 sequence is CASSLAGTAYQETQYF. The CDR3 bases are TGCGCCAGCAGCTTGGCCGGGACAGCTTACCAAGAGACCCAGTACTTC. The whole variable domain, remainder taken from reference TRBV5-1 and TRBJ2-5, is KAGVTQTPRYLIKTRGQQVTLSCSPISGHRSVSWYQQTPGQGLQFLFEYFSETQRNKGNFPGRFSGRQFSNSRSEMNVSTLELGDSALYLCASSLAGTAYQETQYFGPGTRLLVL.

This clonotype showed up many times. The chain joins TRBV6-2 or TRBV6-3 to TRBJ2-5, with D possibly TRBD1 on 5 matching bases. V shed 7 bases and J shed 3 bases, with 15 bases lying between them. CDR1 and CDR2 from the germline V gene are MNHEY and SVGEGT. The CDR3 contains 14 residues. The CDR3 loop is CASNNQGFEETQYF. CDR3 bases: TGTGCCAGCAACAATCAGGGCTTCGAAGAGACCCAGTACTTC.

The chain has TRBV27 and TRBJ2-2; either TRBD1 or TRBD2 may supply D (6 bases each). This CDR3 has 17 residues. Germline V lookup: CDR1 MNHEY, CDR2 SMNVEV (reference sequence). Trimming left V 5 bases short and J 6 bases short, with 22 bases between. The chain's CDR3 is CASSIGRGGTGAGELFF. CDR3 sequence (DNA): TGTGCCAGCAGTATCGGACGAGGGGGGACGGGCGCCGGGGAGCTGTTTTTT.

Ten or more counts support this clonotype. This chain joins TRBV6-4 and TRBJ2-1, with 9 bases fitting TRBD2. Germline V gives CDR1 MRHNA, CDR2 SNTAGT. Losses at the gene ends were 4 bases for V and 3 bases for J; bases not matched to a gene: 4. The CDR3 is made up of 15 amino acids. The CDR3: CASSGNSGSYNEQFF. Here the CDR3 DNA reads TGTGCCAGCAGTGGTAATAGCGGGAGCTACAATGAGCAGTTCTTC.

This clonotype was observed a few times. The chain has TRBV7-3 and TRBJ2-3, with D unresolved. V gave up 2 bases and J gave up 4 bases, with 22 bases separating them. This CDR3 is 18 amino acids long. Germline V gives CDR1 SGHTA, CDR2 FQGTGA. Written as DNA, the CDR3 is TGTGCCAGCAGCTTACTCCCTCGGCGGAACTCGGGCGCAGATACGCAGTATTTT. Its translation: CASSLLPRRNSGADTQYF.

This clonotype was found many times. The chain joins TRBV20-1 to TRBJ2-7, with 9 bases aligning to TRBD2. The ends lost 3 bases at V and 0 bases at J; junction bases unmatched: 6. Germline assignment: CDR1 DFQATT and CDR2 SNEGSKA (reference sequence). The CDR3 covers 15 residues. The CDR3: CSASDGGRDSYEQYF. DNA of the CDR3: TGCAGTGCTAGTGACGGCGGGAGGGACTCCTACGAGCAGTACTTC.

This clonotype was counted a few times. This sequence joins TRBV7-8 and TRBJ1-2; 10 positions match TRBD1. Trimming cost V 5 bases and J 5 bases; bases outside gene matches: 8. Per the germline V gene, CDR1 is SGHVS and CDR2 is FQNEAQ. CDR3 size: 15 residues. The CDR3 loop is CASSRRMGQGYGYTF. CDR3 in DNA: TGTGCCAGCAGCCGCCGGATGGGACAGGGGTATGGCTACACCTTC.

This clonotype was counted many times. This chain links TRBV20-1 with TRBJ1-1, with D tentatively TRBD1 (6 bases). There are 12 residues in the CDR3. The germline gives CDR1 DFQATT, CDR2 SNEGSKA (reference sequence). V lost 5 bases, J lost 5 bases, and 12 bases lay in between. CDR3 sequence reads: CSALRGRTEAFF. CDR3 DNA sequence: TGCAGTGCTTTGAGGGGGAGGACTGAAGCTTTCTTT.